This T cell receptor (beta chain) was observed in a study of human T cells and chemical hapten exposure. Study at large: Diphenylcyclopropenone, dosed weekly to the scalp, was given to patients throughout the approximately 23-week study. Small differences in pooled library volume mainly drove the variation in TCR yields per sample.

Time point defined: pre-sensitization, week 0. Treatment specified: therapeutic diphenylcyclopropenone sensitization with weekly scalp DPC. This clonotype was recorded once. Sequence at one end of the junction differs from germline and may be a read error. Germline lookup yields CDR1 SGHRS and CDR2 YFSETQ. The CDR3 has 16 amino acids. Each CDR3 protein is one row after TCRdb ran MiXCR on the RACE reads. This table holds 60,000 to 70,000 distinct CDR3 sequences, approximately 11% found once. The TCR was taken from a woman aged 45-59 years with alopecia areata. Some clones in this sample may be carry-over from other donors' samples. V is TRBV5-1 and J is TRBJ1-2, with no clear D. The sample was whole blood, taken in connection with sensitization to the hapten diphenylcyclopropenone (DPC). CDR3 coding DNA: TGCGCCAGCAGCCAAACTCTATACAACTTTAACTGTGGCTACACCTTC. This translates into CASSQTLYNFNCGYTF.